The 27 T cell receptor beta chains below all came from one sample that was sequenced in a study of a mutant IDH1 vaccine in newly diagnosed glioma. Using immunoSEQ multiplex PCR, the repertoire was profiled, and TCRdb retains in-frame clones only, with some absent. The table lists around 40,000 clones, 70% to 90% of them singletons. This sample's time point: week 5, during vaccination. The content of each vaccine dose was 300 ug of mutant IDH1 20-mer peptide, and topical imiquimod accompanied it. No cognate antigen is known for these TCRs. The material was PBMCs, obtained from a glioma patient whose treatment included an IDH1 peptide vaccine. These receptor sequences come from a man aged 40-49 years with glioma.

The CDR3 sequence is CASSLGVSTEAFF. The CDR3 bases are TGTGCCAGCAGCTTAGGTGTCTCCACTGAAGCTTTCTTT. The chain employs TRBV11-3 and TRBJ1-1; D remains ambiguous. Trimming removed 1 base from V and 4 bases from J, with 7 bases in between. This CDR3 contains 13 residues. Germline V gene lookup returns CDR1 SGHNT and CDR2 YENEEA.

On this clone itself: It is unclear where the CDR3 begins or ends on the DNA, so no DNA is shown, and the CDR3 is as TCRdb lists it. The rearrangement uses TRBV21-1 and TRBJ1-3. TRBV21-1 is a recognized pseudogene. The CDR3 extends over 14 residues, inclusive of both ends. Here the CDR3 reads CASSRVGSGNTIYF.

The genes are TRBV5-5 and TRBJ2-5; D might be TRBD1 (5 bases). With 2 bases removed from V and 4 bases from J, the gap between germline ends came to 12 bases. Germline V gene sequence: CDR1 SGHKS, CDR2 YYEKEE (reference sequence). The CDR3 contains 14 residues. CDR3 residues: CASSFQGKPETQYF. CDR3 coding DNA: TGTGCCAGCAGCTTCCAGGGTAAACCAGAGACCCAGTACTTC.

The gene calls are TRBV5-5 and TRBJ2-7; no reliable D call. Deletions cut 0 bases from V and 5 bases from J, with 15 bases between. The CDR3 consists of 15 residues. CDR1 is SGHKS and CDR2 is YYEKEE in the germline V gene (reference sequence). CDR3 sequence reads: CASSLAGQRAHEQYF. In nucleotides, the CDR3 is TGTGCCAGCAGCTTGGCCGGCCAACGGGCCCACGAGCAGTACTTC.

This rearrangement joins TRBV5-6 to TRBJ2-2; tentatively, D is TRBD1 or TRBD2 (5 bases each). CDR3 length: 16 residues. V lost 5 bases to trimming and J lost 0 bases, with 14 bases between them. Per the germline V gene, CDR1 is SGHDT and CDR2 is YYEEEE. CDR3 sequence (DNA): TGTGCCAGCAGGTTCACCGGGACCCCGAACACCGGGGAGCTGTTTTTT. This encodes CASRFTGTPNTGELFF.

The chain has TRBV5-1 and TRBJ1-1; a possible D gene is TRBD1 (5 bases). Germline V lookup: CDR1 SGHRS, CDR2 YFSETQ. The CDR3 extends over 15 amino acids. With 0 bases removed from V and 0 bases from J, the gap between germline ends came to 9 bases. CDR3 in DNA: TGCGCCAGCAGCTTGGTGGGGGGGTTGAACACTGAAGCTTTCTTT. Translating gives CASSLVGGLNTEAFF.

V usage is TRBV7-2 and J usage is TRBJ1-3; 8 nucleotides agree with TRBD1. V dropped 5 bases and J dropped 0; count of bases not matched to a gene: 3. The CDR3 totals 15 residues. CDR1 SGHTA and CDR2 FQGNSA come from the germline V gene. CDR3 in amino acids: CASSPTGGSGNTIYF. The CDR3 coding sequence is TGTGCCAGCAGCCCAACAGGGGGCTCTGGAAACACCATATATTTT.

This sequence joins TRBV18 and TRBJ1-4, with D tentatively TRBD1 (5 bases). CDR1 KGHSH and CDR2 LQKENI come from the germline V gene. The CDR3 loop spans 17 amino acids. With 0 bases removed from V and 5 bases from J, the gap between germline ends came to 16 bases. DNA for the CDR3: TGTGCCAGCTCACCACCGGGGGGAATCGGGGGAAATGAAAAACTGTTTTTT. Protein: CASSPPGGIGGNEKLFF.

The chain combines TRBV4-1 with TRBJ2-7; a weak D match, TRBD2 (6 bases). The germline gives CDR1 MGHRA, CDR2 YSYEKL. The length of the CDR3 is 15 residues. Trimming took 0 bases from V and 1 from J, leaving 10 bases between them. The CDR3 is CASSQEAGGSYEQYF. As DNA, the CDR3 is TGCGCCAGCAGCCAAGAGGCCGGGGGTTCCTACGAGCAGTACTTC.

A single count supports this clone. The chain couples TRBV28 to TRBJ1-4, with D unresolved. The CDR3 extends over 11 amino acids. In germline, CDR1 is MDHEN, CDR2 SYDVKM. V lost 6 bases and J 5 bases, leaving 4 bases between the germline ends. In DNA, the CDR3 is TGTGCCAGCAGAGGAAATGAAAAACTGTTTTTT. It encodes CASRGNEKLFF. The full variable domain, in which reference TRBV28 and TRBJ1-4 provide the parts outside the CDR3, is DVKVTQSSRYLVKRTGEKVFLECVQDMDHENMFWYRQDPGLGLRLIYFSYDVKMKEKGDIPEGYSVSREKKERFSLILESASTNQTSMYLCASRGNEKLFFGSGTQLSVL.

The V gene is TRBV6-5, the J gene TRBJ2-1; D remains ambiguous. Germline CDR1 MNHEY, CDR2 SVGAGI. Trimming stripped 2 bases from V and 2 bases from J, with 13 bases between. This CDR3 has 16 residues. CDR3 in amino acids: CASSYGHIHPYNEQFF. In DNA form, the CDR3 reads TGTGCCAGCAGTTACGGCCACATACACCCCTACAATGAGCAGTTCTTC.

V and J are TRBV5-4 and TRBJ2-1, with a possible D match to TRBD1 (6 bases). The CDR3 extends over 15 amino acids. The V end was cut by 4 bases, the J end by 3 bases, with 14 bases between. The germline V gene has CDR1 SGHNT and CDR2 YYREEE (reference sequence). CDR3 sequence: CASSRIIGGYNEQFF. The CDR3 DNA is TGTGCCAGCAGCCGAATTATAGGGGGCTACAATGAGCAGTTCTTC. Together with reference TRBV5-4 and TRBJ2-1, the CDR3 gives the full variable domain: ETGVTQSPTHLIKTRGQQVTLRCSSQSGHNTVSWYQQALGQGPQFIFQYYREEENGRGNFPPRFSGLQFPNYSSELNVNALELDDSALYLCASSRIIGGYNEQFFGPGTRLTVL.

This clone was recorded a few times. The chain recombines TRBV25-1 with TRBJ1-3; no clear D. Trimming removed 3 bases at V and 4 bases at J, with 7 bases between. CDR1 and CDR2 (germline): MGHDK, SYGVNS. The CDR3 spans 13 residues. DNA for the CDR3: TGTGCCAGCAGTGATGATAGAGGAAACACCATATATTTT. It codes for CASSDDRGNTIYF.

This CDR3 is CASFQNTEAFF. The CDR3 DNA follows: TGTGCCAGTTTCCAAAACACTGAAGCTTTCTTT. The chain uses TRBV27 and TRBJ1-1; D ambiguous. V was trimmed by 9 bases and J by 2 bases, leaving 7 bases between them. This CDR3 comprises 11 residues. Germline assignment: CDR1 MNHEY and CDR2 SMNVEV (reference sequence).

CDR3 amino acids: CASSATSFSYEQYF. In DNA form, the CDR3 reads TGTGCCAGCAGTGCAACTAGTTTTTCCTACGAGCAGTACTTC. This sequence joins TRBV2 and TRBJ2-7; TRBD2 is a possible D gene (5 bases). The germline gives CDR1 SNHLY, CDR2 FYNNEI. The V gene lost 4 bases and the J gene lost 1 base, with 11 bases spanning the gap. This CDR3 is built from 14 residues.

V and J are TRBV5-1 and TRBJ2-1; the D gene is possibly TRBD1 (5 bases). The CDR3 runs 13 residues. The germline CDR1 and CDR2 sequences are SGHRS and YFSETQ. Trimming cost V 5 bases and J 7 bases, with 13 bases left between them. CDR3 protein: CASRGENGNEQFF. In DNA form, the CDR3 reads TGCGCCAGCAGAGGGGAAAACGGGAATGAGCAGTTCTTC. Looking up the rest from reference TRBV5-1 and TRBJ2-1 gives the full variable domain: KAGVTQTPRYLIKTRGQQVTLSCSPISGHRSVSWYQQTPGQGLQFLFEYFSETQRNKGNFPGRFSGRQFSNSRSEMNVSTLELGDSALYLCASRGENGNEQFFGPGTRLTVL.

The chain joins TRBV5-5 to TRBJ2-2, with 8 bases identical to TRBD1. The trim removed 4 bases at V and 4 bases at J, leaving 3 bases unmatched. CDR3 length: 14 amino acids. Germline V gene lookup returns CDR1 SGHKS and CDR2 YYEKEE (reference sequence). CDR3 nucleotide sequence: TGTGCCAGCAGCAGGGACAGGACCACCGGGGAGCTGTTTTTT. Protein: CASSRDRTTGELFF.

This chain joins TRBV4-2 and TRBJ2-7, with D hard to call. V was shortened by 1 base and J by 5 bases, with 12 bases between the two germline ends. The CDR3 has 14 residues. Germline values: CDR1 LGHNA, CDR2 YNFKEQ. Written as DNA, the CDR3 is TGTGCCAGCAGCCAAGGGTCCCCGGCCGACGAGCAGTACTTC. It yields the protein CASSQGSPADEQYF.

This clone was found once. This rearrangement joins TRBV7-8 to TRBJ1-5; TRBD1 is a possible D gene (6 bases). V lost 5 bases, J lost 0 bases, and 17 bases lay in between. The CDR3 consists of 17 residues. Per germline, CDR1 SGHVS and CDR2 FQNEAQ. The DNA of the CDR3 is TGTGCCAGCAGCCAAACCGGGACATATTATAGCAATCAGCCCCAGCATTTT. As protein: CASSQTGTYYSNQPQHF. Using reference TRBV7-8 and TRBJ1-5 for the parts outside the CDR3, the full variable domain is GAGVSQSPRYKVAKRGQDVALRCDPISGHVSLFWYQQALGQGPEFLTYFQNEAQLDKSGLPSDRFFAERPEGSVSTLKIQRTQQEDSAVYLCASSQTGTYYSNQPQHFGDGTRLSIL.

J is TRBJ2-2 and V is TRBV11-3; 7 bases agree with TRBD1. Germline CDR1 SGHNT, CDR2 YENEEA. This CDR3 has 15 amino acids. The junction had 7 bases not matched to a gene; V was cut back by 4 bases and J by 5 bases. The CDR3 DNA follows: TGTGCCAGCAGCTCCGCAGGGACAGCGACCGGGGAGCTGTTTTTT. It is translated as CASSSAGTATGELFF.

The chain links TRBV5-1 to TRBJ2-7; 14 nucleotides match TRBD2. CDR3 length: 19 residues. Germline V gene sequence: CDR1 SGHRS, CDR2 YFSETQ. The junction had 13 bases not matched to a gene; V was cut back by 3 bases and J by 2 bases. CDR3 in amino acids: CASSSSTSGRAGPTYEQYF. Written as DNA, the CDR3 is TGCGCCAGCAGCTCCTCGACTAGCGGGAGGGCCGGTCCCACCTACGAGCAGTACTTC.

Here the CDR3 reads CASITGYGYNEQFF. CDR3 in DNA: TGTGCCAGCATAACAGGATATGGGTACAATGAGCAGTTCTTC. This sequence joins TRBV6-1 and TRBJ2-1; a weak D match, TRBD1 (5 bases). Trimming took off 7 bases at V and 4 bases at J, with 14 bases between the two ends. Per germline, CDR1 MNHNS and CDR2 SASEGT. The CDR3 totals 14 residues.

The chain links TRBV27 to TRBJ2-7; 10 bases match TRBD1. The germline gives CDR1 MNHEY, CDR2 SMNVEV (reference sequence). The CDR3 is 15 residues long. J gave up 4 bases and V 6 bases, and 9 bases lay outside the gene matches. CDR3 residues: CASRSPGQGRYEQYF. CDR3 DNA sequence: TGTGCCAGCAGAAGCCCGGGACAGGGGCGGTACGAGCAGTACTTC.

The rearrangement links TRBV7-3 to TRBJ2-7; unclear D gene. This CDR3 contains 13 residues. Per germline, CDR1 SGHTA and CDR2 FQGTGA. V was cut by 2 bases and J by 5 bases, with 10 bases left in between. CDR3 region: CASSLSPNNEQYF. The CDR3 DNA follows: TGTGCCAGCAGCTTATCCCCCAATAACGAGCAGTACTTC.

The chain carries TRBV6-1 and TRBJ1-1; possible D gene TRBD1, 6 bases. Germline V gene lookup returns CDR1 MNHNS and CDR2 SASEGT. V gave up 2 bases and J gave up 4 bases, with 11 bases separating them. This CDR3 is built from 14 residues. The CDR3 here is CASSEWGARTEAFF. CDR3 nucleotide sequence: TGTGCCAGCAGTGAATGGGGGGCGCGCACTGAAGCTTTCTTT.

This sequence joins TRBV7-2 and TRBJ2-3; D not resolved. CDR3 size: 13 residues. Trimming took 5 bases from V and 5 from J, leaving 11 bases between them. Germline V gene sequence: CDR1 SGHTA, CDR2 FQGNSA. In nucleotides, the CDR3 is TGTGCCAGCAGCCCCTCCTTCCAAGATACGCAGTATTTT. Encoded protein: CASSPSFQDTQYF. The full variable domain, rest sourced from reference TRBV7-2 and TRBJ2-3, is GAGVSQSPSNKVTEKGKDVELRCDPISGHTALYWYRQSLGQGLEFLIYFQGNSAPDKSGLPSDRFSAERTGGSVSTLTIQRTQQEDSAVYLCASSPSFQDTQYFGPGTRLTVL.

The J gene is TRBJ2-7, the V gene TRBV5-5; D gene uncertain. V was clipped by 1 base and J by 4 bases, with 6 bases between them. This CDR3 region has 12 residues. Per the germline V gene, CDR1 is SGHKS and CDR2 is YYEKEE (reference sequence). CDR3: CASSLTQYEQYF. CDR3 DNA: TGTGCCAGCAGCTTGACACAGTACGAGCAGTACTTC.